This T cell receptor beta chain was sequenced in a study of cytomegalovirus exposure and HLA in healthy donors. Study observations and caveats: TCR beta chains numbering more than 150 were designated cytomegalovirus-associated.

Vbeta (60) and Jbeta (13) primers were used in the PCR. TCRdb keeps only in-frame clones here, not all; method: immunoSEQ multiplex PCR. The sample lists under 200,000 clones; 65% to 80% were seen once. V lost 1 base and J lost 6, with 6 bases in between. The CDR3 has 12 residues. Looked up from germline, CDR1 is MGHRA and CDR2 is YSYEKL. Remarks on this clone: Its antigen is as yet unknown.

The clonotype was recovered from a woman between 45 and 60 years old in good health and CMV-seropositive. The sample comprised PBMCs. The chain combines TRBV4-1 with TRBJ1-1, with D uncertain. The CDR3 reads CASSQGSSEAFF. The DNA of the CDR3 is TGCGCCAGCAGCCAAGGAAGCTCTGAAGCTTTCTTT.